This T cell receptor beta chain is drawn from a study of CD8+ T cells in alopecia areata. Study-wide context: Each day, treated patients took oral tofacitinib twice, at 5 to 10 mg per dose. Study-level points and caveats: Clonality in lesional scalp, especially alopecia totalis/universalis, exceeded that of normal scalp.

The length of the CDR3 is 16 residues. V gave up 5 bases and J gave up 0 bases, with 14 bases separating them. Germline V gene lookup returns CDR1 SGHTA and CDR2 FQGNSA. Extracted from the samples, RNA was reverse transcribed into cDNA to serve as the sequencing template. This table comes from immunoSEQ multiplex PCR, and its TCRdb copy is limited to in-frame clones, with some not included. The sample includes 55,000 to 70,000 clones, about 44% of them seen just once. This clone has just one count. Its specificity is unknown. The chain joins TRBV7-2 to TRBJ2-1; D unresolved. The source material was CD8+ T cells sorted from blood, sampled at week 0. The clonotype was recovered from a human donor with alopecia areata. The CDR3 here is CASSPRPPSSYNEQFF. For the CDR3, the DNA is TGTGCCAGCAGCCCTAGACCGCCAAGCTCCTACAATGAGCAGTTCTTC.